A single sample gave rise to the 30 T cell receptor beta chains below, sequenced in a study of blood T cell repertoires in COVID-19. TCRdb keeps only in-frame clones here, not all; method: immunoSEQ multiplex PCR. The sample lists over 55,000 clones; 82% were seen once. Sequencing was done on a sample of peripheral blood. These receptors all come from an elderly woman with acute or convalescent COVID-19.

This clone was observed once. The CDR3 DNA follows: TGTGCCAGCAGCGACCCTGACAGGGGATGGCAGCCCCAGCATTTT. Its translation is CASSDPDRGWQPQHF. The chain carries TRBV6-5 and TRBJ1-5, with 8 bases identical to TRBD1. Germline V gene sequence: CDR1 MNHEY, CDR2 SVGAGI. Germline trimming cut 6 bases from V and 7 bases from J; bases unmatched to any gene: 11. This CDR3 is 15 amino acids long.

The chain couples TRBV6-6 to TRBJ2-7, with 10 bases fitting TRBD2. Trimming cost V 5 bases and J 3 bases; bases outside gene matches: 13. From germline, CDR1 is MNHNY and CDR2 SVGAGI (reference sequence). This CDR3 is 17 amino acids long. Here the CDR3 DNA reads TGTGCCAGCAGTCCTTCACTAGCGGGAATGATGTTCTACGAGCAGTACTTC. Its translation is CASSPSLAGMMFYEQYF.

The chain recombines TRBV29-1 with TRBJ2-1, with unresolved D. The CDR3 is 11 amino acids. The germline V and J ends were trimmed by 3 bases and 3 bases, with 3 bases remaining between them. CDR1 is SQVTM, CDR2 ANQGSEA, per germline. CDR3 nucleotide sequence: TGCAGCGTTGACAGCTACAATGAGCAGTTCTTC. Its translation: CSVDSYNEQFF.

This clone was seen a handful of times. The rearrangement joins TRBV5-1 to TRBJ1-2; D unclear. Germline assignment: CDR1 SGHRS and CDR2 YFSETQ. Trimming left V 0 bases short and J 2 bases short, with 8 bases between. The CDR3 loop spans 14 amino acids. CDR3 protein: CASSLARLNYGYTF. DNA for the CDR3: TGCGCCAGCAGCTTGGCCAGACTAAACTATGGCTACACCTTC.

This chain links TRBV28 with TRBJ1-5; 9 nucleotides align to TRBD1. The CDR3 is made up of 13 amino acids. Germline loops: CDR1 MDHEN, CDR2 SYDVKM. J was trimmed by 6 bases and V by 11 bases; bases with no gene match: 8. The CDR3 bases are TGTGCCGGCGGACAGGGGTTGGTTCAGCCCCAGCATTTT. This gives the protein CAGGQGLVQPQHF.

The chain couples TRBV14 to TRBJ2-3, with a weak D call TRBD2 (5 bases). Trimming stripped 2 bases from V and 4 bases from J, with 16 bases between. CDR3 size: 16 residues. Germline V gene data show CDR1 as SGHDN and CDR2 as FVKESK. The CDR3, as DNA: TGTGCCAGCAGCCAATCCTCAGGAGGTCGCGCAGATACGCAGTATTTT. This codes for CASSQSSGGRADTQYF.

This clone was detected a few times. The chain uses TRBV12-3 or TRBV12-4 and TRBJ1-1, with 9 nucleotides matching TRBD1. The CDR3 runs 13 residues. Losses at the gene ends were 7 bases for V and 4 bases for J; bases not matched to a gene: 4. The CDR3: CASKGQGGTEAFF. Written as DNA, the CDR3 is TGTGCCAGCAAGGGACAGGGTGGCACTGAAGCTTTCTTT.

This clone was found once. V gene TRBV18 combines with J gene TRBJ2-4; possibly TRBD1 for D (5 bases). CDR1 and CDR2 from the germline V gene are KGHSH and LQKENI. This CDR3 has 11 amino acids. Trimming took 3 bases from V and 14 from J, leaving 11 bases between them. The CDR3, as DNA: TGTGCCAGCTCACCTGGCGACAGAGAGTACTTC. Translating gives CASSPGDREYF.

V usage is TRBV9 and J usage is TRBJ2-1; TRBD2 is a possible D gene (5 bases). This CDR3 comprises 14 residues. V lost 3 bases and J lost 6, with 13 bases in between. The germline CDR1 and CDR2 sequences are SGDLS and YYNGEE. CDR3 in DNA: TGTGCCAGCAGCGCTTCGGACTTACCCAATGAGCAGTTCTTC. It encodes CASSASDLPNEQFF.

The chain carries TRBV6-6 and TRBJ2-3, with D possibly TRBD2 on 5 matching bases. V was clipped by 4 bases and J by 0 bases, with 11 bases between them. The germline gives CDR1 MNHNY, CDR2 SVGAGI (reference sequence). This CDR3 is built from 15 residues. The DNA of the CDR3 is TGTGCCAGCAGTTCCACAGACTATAGCACAGATACGCAGTATTTT. Protein: CASSSTDYSTDTQYF.

The CDR3 is CASSLGVSAKPTEAFF. The CDR3 region has the DNA TGTGCCAGCAGTTTAGGTGTCAGCGCGAAGCCCACTGAAGCTTTCTTT. The chain recombines TRBV27 with TRBJ1-1; D not resolved. V lost 2 bases and J lost 4, with 17 bases in between. This CDR3 comprises 16 residues. Per the germline V gene, CDR1 is MNHEY and CDR2 is SMNVEV (reference sequence).

This chain joins TRBV5-1 and TRBJ2-5; 7 bases match TRBD1. The ends lost 3 bases at V and 5 bases at J; junction bases unmatched: 10. Germline V gene sequence: CDR1 SGHRS, CDR2 YFSETQ. The CDR3 contains 15 residues. DNA of the CDR3: TGCGCCAGCAGCTCCACACGACAGGGTGGGGAGACCCAGTACTTC. The encoded protein is CASSSTRQGGETQYF.

Details on this clone: Other DNA sequences in this specimen translate into the identical CDR3. The chain has TRBV12-3 or TRBV12-4 and TRBJ1-1, with unresolved D. Trimming cost V 8 bases and J 4 bases, with 11 bases left between them. The CDR3 runs 12 residues. The CDR3 reads CASSPLSTEAFF. CDR3 nucleotide sequence: TGTGCCAGCTCCCCCCTTAGCACTGAAGCTTTCTTT.

CDR3 DNA sequence: TGTGCCAGCAGCATGAGGGAGGCAGGGAAAAATTCACCCCTCCACTTT. It encodes CASSMREAGKNSPLHF. This chain links TRBV7-3 with TRBJ1-6; tentatively, D is TRBD1 (5 bases). Per the germline V gene, CDR1 is SGHTA and CDR2 is FQGTGA. The CDR3 runs 16 residues. V was shortened by 5 bases and J by 7 bases, with 18 bases between the two germline ends. The full variable domain, with the rest looked up from reference TRBV7-3 and TRBJ1-6, is GAGVSQTPSNKVTEKGKYVELRCDPISGHTALYWYRQSLGQGPEFLIYFQGTGAADDSGLPNDRFFAVRPEGSVSTLKIQRTERGDSAVYLCASSMREAGKNSPLHFGNGTRLTVT.

This chain links TRBV6-5 with TRBJ1-2; TRBD1 might be the D (6 bases). CDR1 and CDR2 (germline): MNHEY, SVGAGI. V lost 8 bases and J 4 bases, leaving 14 bases between the germline ends. CDR3 length: 13 amino acids. CDR3 residues: CASHRTASYGYTF. The CDR3 coding sequence is TGTGCCAGCCATCGGACAGCGAGCTATGGCTACACCTTC.

This clone was seen more than once but under ten times. The chain combines TRBV19 with TRBJ2-1; TRBD1 might be the D (8 bases). CDR3 length equals 12 residues. Germline V gene lookup returns CDR1 LNHDA and CDR2 SQIVND (reference sequence). Trimming cost V 7 bases and J 9 bases, with 13 bases left between them. CDR3 nucleotides: TGTGCCAGTACCACAGGGGGGGGTGAGCAGTTCTTC. Its protein product is CASTTGGGEQFF.

The chain has TRBV7-9 and TRBJ1-3; possibly TRBD1 for D (6 bases). The CDR3 covers 15 residues. V lost 5 bases and J 3 bases, leaving 14 bases between the germline ends. Per germline, CDR1 SEHNR and CDR2 FQNEAQ (reference sequence). CDR3 in DNA: TGTGCCAGCAGCGGCACAGGGTTGAATGGAAACACCATATATTTT. Protein: CASSGTGLNGNTIYF.

V is TRBV4-2 and J is TRBJ1-1; possible D gene TRBD1, 5 bases. V was clipped by 0 bases and J by 4 bases, with 12 bases between them. The germline CDR1 and CDR2 sequences are LGHNA and YNFKEQ. The CDR3 totals 15 residues. The CDR3 is CASSQELGGSTEAFF. Written as DNA, the CDR3 is TGTGCCAGCAGCCAAGAGTTGGGGGGGAGCACTGAAGCTTTCTTT.

The chain uses TRBV28 and TRBJ1-4, with 8 positions matching TRBD1. Germline loops: CDR1 MDHEN, CDR2 SYDVKM. CDR3 size: 15 residues. Trimming cost V 2 bases and J 7 bases; bases outside gene matches: 6. The CDR3 loop reads CASSLLTGGVEKLFF. CDR3 nucleotides: TGTGCCAGCAGTTTACTAACAGGGGGGGTTGAAAAACTGTTTTTT.

This clone was seen a few times. The chain uses TRBV6-6 and TRBJ1-5; possible D gene TRBD1, 6 bases. V lost 6 bases and J lost 4, with 10 bases in between. In germline, CDR1 is MNHNY, CDR2 SVGAGI (reference sequence). The CDR3 loop spans 13 amino acids. Here the CDR3 DNA reads TGTGCCAGCAGGAGGACAGAGAATCAGCCCCAGCATTTT. Translated: CASRRTENQPQHF.

The V call is TRBV5-1, the J call TRBJ2-1; D is possibly TRBD1 (5 bases). V was cut by 0 bases and J by 3 bases, with 13 bases left in between. The CDR3 has 16 residues. CDR1 is SGHRS and CDR2 is YFSETQ in the germline V gene. The CDR3 region is CASSLDPGQNYNEQFF. CDR3 sequence (DNA): TGCGCCAGCAGCTTGGATCCCGGACAAAACTACAATGAGCAGTTCTTC.

The chain joins TRBV2 to TRBJ2-7; D call uncertain. In germline, CDR1 is SNHLY, CDR2 FYNNEI. This CDR3 has 13 amino acids. With 1 base removed from V and 1 base from J, the gap between germline ends came to 5 bases. The CDR3 sequence: CASSEGQSYEQYF. Written as DNA, the CDR3 is TGTGCCAGCAGTGAAGGGCAGTCCTACGAGCAGTACTTC.

The table lists this clone with many counts. V is TRBV7-7 and J is TRBJ2-7, with 8 bases identical to TRBD1. This CDR3 has 14 amino acids. Germline lookup yields CDR1 SSHAT and CDR2 FNYEAQ (reference sequence). The V and J ends lost 5 bases and 7 bases, in that order; junction bases with no gene match: 10. DNA for the CDR3: TGTGCCAGCAGCCGGACAGGGACGACAGGGGAGCAGTACTTC. This encodes CASSRTGTTGEQYF.

The rearrangement joins TRBV13 to TRBJ2-4; 11 bases match TRBD1. J gave up 6 bases and V 4 bases, and 8 bases lay outside the gene matches. CDR1 and CDR2 from the germline V gene are PRHDT and FYEKMQ (reference sequence). CDR3 length: 16 amino acids. The CDR3 here is CASSSGQGALGNIQYF. CDR3 in DNA: TGTGCCAGCAGCTCCGGACAGGGGGCGTTAGGAAACATTCAGTACTTC. Full variable domain (outside the CDR3, taken from reference TRBV13 and TRBJ2-4): AAGVIQSPRHLIKEKRETATLKCYPIPRHDTVYWYQQGPGQDPQFLISFYEKMQSDKGSIPDRFSAQQFSDYHSELNMSSLELGDSALYFCASSSGQGALGNIQYFGAGTRLSVL.

The CDR3 coding sequence is TGTGCCACCACAGGGGGGGGTGGACAAGAAAACTATGGCTACACCTTC. It yields the protein CATTGGGGQENYGYTF. The rearrangement joins TRBV10-3 to TRBJ1-2, with 8 bases identical to TRBD1. The trim removed 10 bases at V and 2 bases at J, leaving 15 bases unmatched. Germline V gene sequence: CDR1 ENHRY, CDR2 SYGVKD. The CDR3 runs to 16 residues.

The chain links TRBV24-1 to TRBJ2-3, with TRBD2 matching over 15 bases. After removal of 4 bases from V and 1 base from J, the junction contained 11 bases not matched to a gene. The CDR3 loop spans 20 amino acids. Germline CDR1 KGHDR, CDR2 SFDVKD. The CDR3 reads CATSDPWTSGRALGTDTQYF. The DNA of the CDR3 is TGTGCCACCAGTGACCCCTGGACTAGCGGGAGGGCCCTTGGCACAGATACGCAGTATTTT.

V and J are TRBV19 and TRBJ2-1; TRBD2 matches 7 bases. V shed 2 bases, J shed 8 bases, and the junction held 9 bases outside the gene matches. Germline V gene lookup returns CDR1 LNHDA and CDR2 SQIVND (reference sequence). There are 15 residues in the CDR3. CDR3: CASSILAGMGDEQFF. The CDR3 nucleotides are TGTGCCAGTAGTATATTAGCGGGTATGGGCGATGAGCAGTTCTTC.

The rearrangement joins TRBV19 to TRBJ1-1; 9 bases map to TRBD1. Losses at the gene ends were 6 bases for V and 2 bases for J; bases not matched to a gene: 7. Germline V gene lookup returns CDR1 LNHDA and CDR2 SQIVND (reference sequence). The CDR3 is 15 amino acids. The CDR3 loop reads CASSPGTGLNTEAFF. The CDR3 region has the DNA TGTGCCAGTAGCCCCGGGACAGGGTTAAACACTGAAGCTTTCTTT.

V and J are TRBV19 and TRBJ2-2; 8 bases line up with TRBD1. Germline V gene lookup returns CDR1 LNHDA and CDR2 SQIVND (reference sequence). V shed 7 bases and J 5 bases; nucleotides not matched to a gene: 3. The CDR3 totals 13 residues. Here the CDR3 DNA reads TGTGCCAGTACTAGACAGGGGACCGGGGAGCTGTTTTTT. Translating gives CASTRQGTGELFF.

This clone has only one observation. This chain uses TRBV5-1 with TRBJ2-2; 8 nucleotides agree with TRBD1. This CDR3 contains 15 residues. CDR1 SGHRS and CDR2 YFSETQ come from the germline V gene. Germline trimming cut 7 bases from V and 1 base from J; bases unmatched to any gene: 6. This CDR3 reads CASRTGTGNTGELFF. Here the CDR3 DNA reads TGCGCCAGCCGCACCGGGACAGGGAACACCGGGGAGCTGTTTTTT.